This TCR beta chain is from a study of early T cells in non-severe SARS-CoV-2 infection. Study in general: Unsorted whole blood bulk RNA was sequenced, with unpaired chains. General study findings and limits: Anti-spike CD8 responses were favored by VDJdb matching, which missed private and CD4 specificities.

The table lists this clonotype with a few counts. Its antigen remains unknown. Individual cDNA molecules received unique molecular identifiers during library preparation. TCRdb re-analysed the 5' RACE reads in MiXCR, keeping a single row per CDR3 protein. The table has approximately 99,000 distinct CDR3 sequences, roughly an eighth seen once. Sequencing was carried out using whole blood. The clonotype originates from an adult who was a healthcare worker with PCR-confirmed SARS-CoV-2 infection or an uninfected control (not recorded which).

This CDR3 is CAWTLTRGAGGYTF. CDR3 nucleotide sequence: TGTGCCTGGACCCTGACGCGGGGGGCGGGAGGCTACACCTTC. This chain uses TRBV30 with TRBJ1-2, with D possibly TRBD1 on 6 matching bases. This CDR3 has 14 amino acids. Per the germline V gene, CDR1 is GTSNPN and CDR2 is SVGIG (reference sequence). Between the trimmed V and J ends, which lost 4 bases and 8 bases, there was a span of 20 bases.